These T cell receptor beta chains were read from a single sample in a study of blood T cell repertoires in COVID-19. Assay: immunoSEQ multiplex PCR; the TCRdb copy retains only in-frame clones and omits some. The profile shows tens of thousands of clones, roughly 90% of them singletons. Material for sequencing was peripheral blood. These receptors were taken from a human donor with active COVID-19. The donor label of this sample is uncertain. Both conserved end residues are part of each CDR3. The D gene is left open where the match is weak. Size values are once, few and many counts, or a class for expanded clones, and some rows have none.

cdr3_aa cdr3_nt v_call d_call clone_size j_call
CASSLLEIPNTEAFF TGTGCCAGCAGCTTATTGGAGATTCCGAACACTGAAGCTTTCTTT TRBV7-3 . . TRBJ1-1
CASKGGSEAFF TGCGCCAGCAAAGGGGGTTCTGAAGCTTTCTTT TRBV4-1 . . TRBJ1-1
CASSTRDLPYEQYF TGTGCCAGCAGCACCAGGGATTTGCCCTACGAGCAGTACTTC TRBV6-2/TRBV6-3 . once TRBJ2-7
CASSSRGGRTDTQYF TGTGCCAGCAGTTCCCGGGGGGGACGCACAGATACGCAGTATTTT TRBV2 TRBD2 once TRBJ2-3
CASSDPVRYTF TGTGCCAGCAGTGATCCGGTCCGGTACACCTTC TRBV28 . . TRBJ1-2
CASPTGGREAGELFF TGTGCCAGCCCTACGGGGGGCCGGGAGGCCGGGGAGCTGTTTTTT TRBV21-1 . . TRBJ2-2
CASSTASRGRGQETQYF TGTGCCAGCAGCACCGCATCCAGGGGGCGCGGGCAAGAGACCCAGTACTTC TRBV13 TRBD1 . TRBJ2-5
CASSPSGGLYYEQYF TGCGCCAGCAGCCCTAGCGGGGGGCTCTACTACGAGCAGTACTTC TRBV4-1 TRBD2 few TRBJ2-7
CASRVTALRDATNEKLFF TGTGCCAGCAGGGTGACAGCCCTGAGAGATGCAACTAATGAAAAACTGTTTTTT TRBV27 . . TRBJ1-4
CASSVVGSGGASTDTQYF TGTGCCAGCAGCGTAGTAGGAAGCGGGGGCGCTAGCACAGATACGCAGTATTTT TRBV9 TRBD2 . TRBJ2-3
CASSHQGVTNQPQHF TGTGCCAGCAGCCACCAGGGGGTTACTAATCAGCCCCAGCATTTT TRBV3-1/TRBV3-2 TRBD1 . TRBJ1-5
CASSEAGETNEKLFF TGCGCCAGCAGCGAGGCAGGGGAAACTAATGAAAAACTGTTTTTT TRBV5-1 . . TRBJ1-4
CASSLNWRGSEQYF TGTGCCAGCAGCTTAAATTGGCGGGGTAGCGAGCAGTACTTC TRBV7-2 . . TRBJ2-7
CASSSRGRYNEQFF TGTGCCAGCAGCTCGCGGGGGAGATACAATGAGCAGTTCTTC TRBV5-6 TRBD2 . TRBJ2-1
CASSESPRAPEEELFF TGTGCCAGCAGTGAATCCCCTAGGGCTCCGGAGGAGGAGCTGTTTTTT TRBV25-1 . . TRBJ2-2
CASRPTGGQSYEQYF TGTGCCAGCAGGCCTACAGGGGGTCAATCCTACGAGCAGTACTTC TRBV2 TRBD1 . TRBJ2-7
CATSSGGDLTYNEQFF TGTGCCACCAGTTCGGGGGGGGACCTGACCTACAATGAGCAGTTCTTC TRBV24-1 TRBD2 . TRBJ2-1
CASSEGGGTYGYTF TGTGCCAGCAGCGAGGGGGGGGGCACCTATGGCTACACCTTC TRBV2 . . TRBJ1-2
CASSYWGQSTDTQYF TGTGCCAGCAGTTACTGGGGACAGTCCACAGATACGCAGTATTTT TRBV6-2/TRBV6-3 TRBD1 . TRBJ2-3
CASQGDRSSYEQYF TGTGCCAGCCAAGGGGACAGATCTTCCTACGAGCAGTACTTC TRBV2 TRBD1 few TRBJ2-7
CASSLAGTLEVSGANVLTF TGCGCCAGCAGCTTGGCTGGGACATTGGAAGTATCTGGGGCCAACGTCCTGACTTTC TRBV5-1 . . TRBJ2-6
CASSEGGVASGNTIYF TGTGCCAGCAGTGAAGGGGGAGTTGCCTCTGGAAACACCATATATTTT TRBV6-1 . . TRBJ1-3
CASSKQGSYEQYF TGTGCCAGTAGTAAGCAGGGCTCCTACGAGCAGTACTTC TRBV19 . . TRBJ2-7
CASSLDKALFF TGCGCCAGCAGCCTGGACAAGGCACTGTTTTTT TRBV4-1 . . TRBJ1-4
CASSQDFSREQYF TGTGCCAGCAGCCAAGATTTCTCCCGGGAGCAGTACTTC TRBV3-1/TRBV3-2 . . TRBJ2-7
CASSYAGRNTEAFF TGTGCCAGCAGTTACGCAGGCCGAAACACTGAAGCTTTCTTT TRBV6-5 . . TRBJ1-1
CASSSSRDSQINTEAFF TGTGCCAGCAGTTCAAGCCGGGACAGCCAAATTAACACTGAAGCTTTCTTT TRBV6-2/TRBV6-3 TRBD1 once TRBJ1-1